One and the same sample provided the 12 T cell receptor beta chains below, sequenced in a study of blood T cells in healthy people across ages. The use of a sample-barcoded 5' primer and a J-beta primer mix characterized a second PCR of 7 to 11 cycles. Using its own MiXCR run on the 5' RACE reads, TCRdb lists one record per CDR3 protein. This sample yields 1,500,000 or so distinct CDR3 sequences, of which 35% to 45% are seen a single time; around 4% belongs to the top ten. The sequencing input was blood. Receptors were obtained from a woman younger than 30 in good health.

This clonotype appeared many times. The chain carries TRBV7-3 and TRBJ2-5; 9 nucleotides align to TRBD2. Unmatched junction bases numbered 10, after V lost 3 bases and J lost 5 bases. The germline gives CDR1 SGHTA, CDR2 FQGTGA. This CDR3 region has 16 residues. CDR3 loop: CASSFFSGRSYETQYF. In DNA, the CDR3 is TGTGCCAGCAGCTTCTTTAGCGGGAGAAGTTATGAGACCCAGTACTTC.

The DNA for the CDR3 is TGTGCCAGCAGCTCGTCCTATGGGGGGGTAATGAACACTGAAGCTTTCTTT. Encoded protein: CASSSSYGGVMNTEAFF. The V call is TRBV7-9, the J call TRBJ1-1, with D tentatively TRBD1 (5 bases). The germline V gene encodes CDR1 SEHNR and CDR2 FQNEAQ (reference sequence). The V end was cut by 4 bases, the J end by 0 bases, with 18 bases between. The CDR3 contains 17 residues.

The rearrangement joins TRBV7-9 to TRBJ2-5; 8 bases are a match to TRBD1. Germline trimming cut 5 bases from V and 2 bases from J; bases unmatched to any gene: 4. CDR1 and CDR2 (germline): SEHNR, FQNEAQ (reference sequence). The CDR3 is 14 amino acids. The CDR3 loop is CASSGQGRQETQYF. The CDR3 DNA is TGTGCCAGCAGCGGACAGGGCCGGCAAGAGACCCAGTACTTC. The entire variable domain, with the rest obtained from reference TRBV7-9 and TRBJ2-5, is as follows: DTGVSQNPRHKITKRGQNVTFRCDPISEHNRLYWYRQTLGQGPEFLTYFQNEAQLEKSRLLSDRFSAERPKGSFSTLEIQRTEQGDSAMYLCASSGQGRQETQYFGPGTRLLVL.

This chain connects TRBV29-1 to TRBJ2-3; unclear D gene. CDR3 size: 13 residues. Looked up from germline, CDR1 is SQVTM and CDR2 is ANQGSEA. V was shortened by 7 bases and J by 6 bases, with 17 bases between the two germline ends. The CDR3 loop is CSEFRRQSDTQYF. For the CDR3, the DNA is TGCAGCGAGTTTAGACGGCAGTCGGATACGCAGTATTTT.

The gene calls are TRBV20-1 and TRBJ2-7; TRBD2 aligns across 15 bases. Germline V gene data show CDR1 as DFQATT and CDR2 as SNEGSKA (reference sequence). V dropped 6 bases and J dropped 0; count of bases not matched to a gene: 12. The CDR3 has 18 residues. CDR3 nucleotides: TGCAGTGCCTTCGGGACTAGCGGGAGGCCCGCCAGCTCCTACGAGCAGTACTTC. Translation gives CSAFGTSGRPASSYEQYF.

The rearrangement links TRBV5-1 to TRBJ2-1; D remains ambiguous. The germline V and J ends were trimmed by 2 bases and 0 bases, with 9 bases remaining between them. CDR3 length equals 15 residues. Germline assignment: CDR1 SGHRS and CDR2 YFSETQ. The CDR3 nucleotides are TGCGCCAGCAGCTTTGAGCCGGGCTCCTACAATGAGCAGTTCTTC. Translation: CASSFEPGSYNEQFF.

J is TRBJ2-3 and V is TRBV10-3; no clear D. The CDR3 sequence is 12 residues long. Trimming removed 3 bases from V and 7 bases from J, with 8 bases in between. In germline, CDR1 is ENHRY, CDR2 SYGVKD. This CDR3 reads CAISESLYTQYF. In DNA, the CDR3 is TGTGCCATCAGTGAATCACTCTATACGCAGTATTTT.

The rearrangement links TRBV5-1 to TRBJ1-1; TRBD1 matches at 9 bases. J gave up 13 bases and V 4 bases, and 17 bases lay outside the gene matches. The CDR3 length is 15 residues. Germline values: CDR1 SGHRS, CDR2 YFSETQ. CDR3 bases: TGCGCCAGCAGCACCGGGACAGGGAACACTGAAGCTTTTTTCTTT. This sequence encodes CASSTGTGNTEAFFF.

The chain uses TRBV11-2 and TRBJ2-1, with 9 bases that match TRBD2. The CDR3 extends over 16 amino acids. The V and J ends lost 0 bases and 2 bases, in that order; junction bases with no gene match: 2. CDR1 and CDR2 (germline): SGHAT, FQNNGV. CDR3 DNA: TGTGCCAGCAGCTTAGATGGCGGGGGGGCCTACAATGAGCAGTTCTTC. Protein: CASSLDGGGAYNEQFF.

In this sample, this clonotype turned up a few times. The chain combines TRBV18 with TRBJ1-6; 8 bases line up with TRBD1. After removal of 5 bases from V and 10 bases from J, the junction contained 7 bases not matched to a gene. Per germline, CDR1 KGHSH and CDR2 LQKENI. The CDR3 has 14 residues. The CDR3 nucleotides are TGTGCCAGCTCAGAGACAGGGGTGGAGTCACCCCTCCACTTT. As protein: CASSETGVESPLHF.

The chain links TRBV29-1 to TRBJ2-2; 7 bases are shared with TRBD1. The V and J ends lost 8 bases and 4 bases, in that order; junction bases with no gene match: 7. CDR3 length: 13 amino acids. Germline assignment: CDR1 SQVTM and CDR2 ANQGSEA. The DNA for the CDR3 is TGCAGCCACAGGGGTGTAGGCACCGGGGAGCTGTTTTTT. Translated: CSHRGVGTGELFF.

This clonotype was seen a few times. The chain couples TRBV7-8 to TRBJ1-2; D not resolved. The V end was cut by 5 bases, the J end by 3 bases, with 16 bases between. This CDR3 has 15 residues. Germline lookup yields CDR1 SGHVS and CDR2 FQNEAQ. CDR3 sequence (DNA): TGTGCCAGCAGCCGCCGTCCGATGGGAGACTATGGCTACACCTTC. The encoded protein is CASSRRPMGDYGYTF.